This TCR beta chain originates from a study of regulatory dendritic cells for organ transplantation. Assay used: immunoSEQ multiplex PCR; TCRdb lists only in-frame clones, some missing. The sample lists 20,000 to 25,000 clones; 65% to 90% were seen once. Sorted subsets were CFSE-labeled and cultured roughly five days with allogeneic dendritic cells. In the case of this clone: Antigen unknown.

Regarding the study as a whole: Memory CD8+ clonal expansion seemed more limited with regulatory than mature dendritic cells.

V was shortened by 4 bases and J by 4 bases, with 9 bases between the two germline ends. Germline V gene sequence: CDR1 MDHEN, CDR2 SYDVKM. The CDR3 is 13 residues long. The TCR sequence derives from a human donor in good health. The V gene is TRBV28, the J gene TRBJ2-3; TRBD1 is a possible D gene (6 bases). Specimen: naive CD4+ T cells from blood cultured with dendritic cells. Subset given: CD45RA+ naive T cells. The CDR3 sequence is CASSSQGPDTQYF. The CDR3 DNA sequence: TGTGCCAGCAGTTCACAGGGCCCAGATACGCAGTATTTT.